Below are 10 T cell receptor beta chains sequenced from a single sample in a study of tumor-infiltrating lymphocytes in oesophageal squamous cell carcinoma. TCRdb redid the calling of the PCR reads with MiXCR, one entry per CDR3 protein. The table has just under 20,000 distinct CDR3 sequences, about two fifths seen once. Sequencing input: normal esophageal tissue next to the tumor. Source of these receptors: a male donor with esophageal squamous cell carcinoma.

The V gene is TRBV2, the J gene TRBJ2-7, with 8 bases aligning to TRBD1. The J call may be faulty, since TRBJ2-5 better matches the DNA end. The CDR3 has 15 amino acids. The germline V gene has CDR1 SNHLY and CDR2 FYNNEI. CDR3 sequence reads: CASSPQGARTETQYF. The CDR3 DNA is TGTGCCAGCAGTCCCCAGGGGGCGCGGACGGAGACCCAGTACTTC.

This clonotype was seen at least ten times. J is TRBJ1-2 and V is TRBV7-9, with unresolved D. V was cut by 3 bases and J by 7 bases, with 12 bases left in between. CDR3 length: 13 amino acids. Germline assignment: CDR1 SEHNR and CDR2 FQNEAQ (reference sequence). CDR3 nucleotide sequence: TGTGCCAGCAGCTTCGGAGAGAATGGTGGCTACACCTTC. This codes for CASSFGENGGYTF.

About this clonotype: No conserved phenylalanine or tryptophan ends this CDR3, so it is likely a read error. The DNA is left out, because the CDR3 cannot be placed on it with certainty; the CDR3 is given as TCRdb lists it. V and J are TRBV6-6 and TRBJ2-2; the D call of TRBD2 is as the table states it, not checked on the DNA. Per germline, CDR1 MNHNY and CDR2 SVGAGI (reference sequence). The CDR3 is made up of 9 amino acids, end residues included. The CDR3: CASSYPRLA.

The chain couples TRBV7-2 to TRBJ2-3; a possible D gene is TRBD1 (5 bases). The J call could be wrong; TRBJ2-7 is a better fit for the DNA end. This CDR3 region has 18 residues. Germline V gene lookup returns CDR1 SGHTA and CDR2 FQGNSA. CDR3 region: CASSLAGPTRTWVYEQYF. CDR3 nucleotide sequence: TGTGCCAGCAGCTTAGCAGGGCCAACCAGGACATGGGTTTACGAGCAGTACTTC.

This clonotype has more than one count but fewer than ten. This chain connects TRBV25-1 to TRBJ1-1; D remains unclear. CDR1 is MGHDK and CDR2 is SYGVNS in the germline V gene. CDR3 size: 12 residues. V dropped 4 bases and J dropped 3 bases, with 6 bases sitting between them. CDR3 nucleotides: TGTGCCAGCAGTGCGCAGTACACTGAAGCTTTCTTT. Translation: CASSAQYTEAFF.

This chain links TRBV7-9 with TRBJ2-5; D uncertain. The CDR3 loop spans 13 amino acids. The germline V gene encodes CDR1 SEHNR and CDR2 FQNEAQ (reference sequence). Trimming took off 5 bases at V and 11 bases at J, with 18 bases between the two ends. The CDR3 region is CASSPRRGNEQYF. The CDR3 nucleotides are TGTGCCAGCAGCCCCAGGCGTGGCAATGAGCAGTACTTC.

This clonotype has only one observation. This chain links TRBV11-2 with TRBJ2-1; 9 bases are shared with TRBD2. The CDR3 loop spans 17 amino acids. Germline V gene sequence: CDR1 SGHAT, CDR2 FQNNGV. V gave up 5 bases and J gave up 3 bases; unmatched junction bases: 11. CDR3 DNA: TGTGCCAGCAGCCCCCTGCTCCTAGCGGGGTTCTACAATGAGCAGTTCTTC. It translates to CASSPLLLAGFYNEQFF. Using reference TRBV11-2 and TRBJ2-1 for the parts outside the CDR3, the full variable domain is EAGVAQSPRYKIIEKRQSVAFWCNPISGHATLYWYQQILGQGPKLLIQFQNNGVVDDSQLPKDRFSAERLKGVDSTLKIQPAKLEDSAVYLCASSPLLLAGFYNEQFFGPGTRLTVL.

About this clonotype itself: Because it lacks the conserved phenylalanine or tryptophan at the end, this CDR3 is likely a read error. The DNA is left out, because the CDR3 cannot be placed on it with certainty; the CDR3 is given as TCRdb lists it. The chain employs TRBV6-2 or TRBV6-3 and TRBJ2-6; the table's D call of TRBD1 was not tested on the DNA. Germline V gene sequence: CDR1 MNHEY, CDR2 SVGEGT. The CDR3 spans 8 residues, counting both ends. CDR3 in amino acids: CASRMPGT.

The chain links TRBV5-1 to TRBJ1-2, with TRBD1 matching over 9 bases. V shed 4 bases, J shed 5 bases, and the junction held 6 bases outside the gene matches. This CDR3 spans 14 amino acids. CDR1 is SGHRS and CDR2 is YFSETQ in the germline V gene. As DNA, the CDR3 is TGCGCCAGCAGCACGGACAGGGGAGGTTATGGCTACACCTTC. Residues: CASSTDRGGYGYTF.

Remarks on this clonotype: A clone one base away is much larger, so this may be a read error. This sequence joins TRBV6-1 and TRBJ2-5; 9 nucleotides agree with TRBD2. Germline-derived CDR1 and CDR2 are MNHNS and SASEGT. This CDR3 is 14 amino acids long. Germline trimming cut 5 bases from V and 11 bases from J; bases unmatched to any gene: 12. The chain's CDR3 is CASSQGLALNEQYF. The CDR3 DNA reads as TGTGCCAGCAGTCAGGGACTAGCTCTCAATGAGCAGTACTTC.